This is a list of T cell receptor beta chains from one sample in a study of spatial heterogeneity in lung cancer. Using its own MiXCR run on the 5' RACE reads, TCRdb lists one record per CDR3 protein. The table includes about 48,000 distinct CDR3 sequences, less than 6% detected once. Sequenced material: PBMCs, taken at surgery. The receptors shown here come from a male donor with early-stage non-small cell lung cancer. Each CDR3 is given with its conserved first and last residue. The D gene is left open where the match is weak. The size entry is marked missing in some rows and otherwise reads once, few, many or a size class.

J: TRBJ1-1; size: many; D: TRBD1; V: TRBV24-1; CDR3: CATSDPRQGSTEAFF; DNA: TGTGCCACCAGTGATCCTCGACAGGGGTCCACTGAAGCTTTCTTT
J: TRBJ2-1; size: many; D: TRBD2; V: TRBV7-6; CDR3: CASSLGGKHNEQFF; DNA: TGTGCCAGCAGCTTGGGAGGGAAGCACAATGAGCAGTTCTTC
J: TRBJ2-7; size: many; D: NA; V: TRBV6-5; CDR3: CASSSPQTDLYEQYF; DNA: TGTGCCAGCAGTTCCCCCCAGACTGATCTTTACGAGCAGTACTTC
J: TRBJ1-6; size: many; D: NA; V: TRBV7-2; CDR3: CASSPRPRGQSPLHF; DNA: TGTGCCAGCAGCCCTCGTCCGCGGGGCCAATCACCCCTCCACTTT
J: TRBJ2-1; size: many; D: NA; V: TRBV20-1; CDR3: CSARDLASHNEQFF; DNA: TGCAGTGCTAGAGATCTGGCTAGCCACAATGAGCAGTTCTTC
J: TRBJ2-5; size: NA; D: TRBD1; V: TRBV20-1; CDR3: CSARDLRQGLETQYF; DNA: TGCAGTGCTAGAGATCTGAGACAGGGGCTGGAGACCCAGTACTTC
J: TRBJ2-7; size: many; D: NA; V: TRBV20-1; CDR3: CSAGDFHSRLDEQYF; DNA: TGCAGTGCTGGGGACTTCCACTCCCGGCTTGACGAGCAGTACTTC
J: TRBJ1-1; size: many; D: NA; V: TRBV7-6; CDR3: CASSLAGREAFF; DNA: TGTGCCAGCAGCTTAGCGGGCAGAGAAGCTTTCTTT
J: TRBJ2-7; size: many; D: TRBD2; V: TRBV7-9; CDR3: CASSRPAGGPNEQYF; DNA: TGTGCCAGCAGCCGCCCAGCGGGAGGGCCCAACGAGCAGTACTTC
J: TRBJ1-5; size: many; D: NA; V: TRBV6-1; CDR3: CASSLLGIDGNQPQHF; DNA: TGTGCCAGCAGCCTTCTCGGGATCGACGGCAATCAGCCCCAGCATTTT
J: TRBJ2-2; size: many; D: NA; V: TRBV2; CDR3: CASTSRAGGELFF; DNA: TGTGCCAGCACCTCACGCGCGGGGGGGGAGCTGTTTTTT
J: TRBJ1-2; size: NA; D: NA; V: TRBV6-5; CDR3: CASSYSRGNYGYTF; DNA: TGTGCCAGCAGTTACTCCAGGGGAAACTATGGCTACACCTTC
J: TRBJ2-1; size: few; D: NA; V: TRBV20-1; CDR3: CSALGDSAQQFF; DNA: TGCAGTGCCCTTGGGGATAGCGCACAACAATTCTTC
J: TRBJ1-1; size: many; D: NA; V: TRBV29-1; CDR3: CSVVGTEAFF; DNA: TGCAGCGTTGTCGGCACTGAAGCTTTCTTT
J: TRBJ2-1; size: many; D: TRBD2; V: TRBV3-1; CDR3: CASSRTSGRNNEQFF; DNA: TGTGCCAGCAGTCGGACTAGCGGGAGGAACAATGAGCAGTTCTTC
J: TRBJ2-2; size: few; D: TRBD2; V: TRBV7-2; CDR3: CASSPSGANTGELFF; DNA: TGTGCCAGCAGTCCTAGCGGGGCGAACACCGGGGAGCTGTTTTTT
J: TRBJ2-3; size: many; D: TRBD2; V: TRBV4-1; CDR3: CASSHRTSGSVDTQYF; DNA: TGCGCCAGCAGCCACCGGACTAGCGGGAGTGTAGATACGCAGTATTTT
J: TRBJ1-4; size: many; D: NA; V: TRBV7-9; CDR3: CASSLELAAGEKLFF; DNA: TGTGCCAGCAGCTTAGAGCTGGCTGCGGGGGAAAAACTGTTTTTT
J: TRBJ1-3; size: many; D: NA; V: TRBV20-1; CDR3: CSARSGGGNTIYF; DNA: TGCAGTGCTAGATCAGGTGGTGGAAACACCATATATTTT
J: TRBJ2-1; size: NA; D: TRBD2; V: TRBV7-2; CDR3: CASSFSSGRVDEQFF; DNA: TGTGCCAGCAGCTTCTCTAGCGGGAGGGTAGATGAGCAGTTCTTC
J: TRBJ2-1; size: many; D: NA; V: TRBV5-1; CDR3: CASSQISGGPQPGEQFF; DNA: TGCGCCAGCAGCCAAATTAGTGGCGGTCCGCAACCGGGTGAGCAGTTCTTC
J: TRBJ2-7; size: few; D: NA; V: TRBV3-1; CDR3: CASSQELTGTYEQYF; DNA: TGTGCCAGCAGCCAAGAACTCACAGGAACCTACGAGCAGTACTTC
J: TRBJ2-1; size: NA; D: TRBD2; V: TRBV5-1; CDR3: CASSLVGTSGFEEQFF; DNA: TGCGCCAGCAGCTTGGTGGGGACTAGCGGGTTCGAGGAGCAGTTCTTC
J: TRBJ2-7; size: few; D: NA; V: TRBV6-5; CDR3: CASRRGRAPIYEQYF; DNA: TGTGCCAGCAGACGAGGCAGAGCCCCGATTTACGAGCAGTACTTC
J: TRBJ2-7; size: NA; D: NA; V: TRBV10-3; CDR3: CAISERAGTYEQYF; DNA: TGTGCCATCAGTGAGAGGGCAGGGACCTACGAGCAGTACTTC
J: TRBJ2-2; size: many; D: NA; V: TRBV27; CDR3: CASSSRNTGELFF; DNA: TGTGCCAGCAGTTCCCGGAACACCGGGGAGCTGTTTTTT
J: TRBJ1-2; size: many; D: TRBD1; V: TRBV5-1; CDR3: CASSLEGQGGGYGYTF; DNA: TGCGCCAGCAGCTTGGAAGGACAGGGCGGAGGATATGGCTACACCTTC
J: TRBJ1-1; size: many; D: TRBD1; V: TRBV6-5; CDR3: CASSRVPGQGRAFF; DNA: TGTGCCAGCAGCCGCGTCCCGGGACAGGGAAGGGCTTTCTTT
J: TRBJ2-3; size: few; D: NA; V: TRBV3-1; CDR3: CASSPTMTTDTQYF; DNA: TGTGCCAGCAGCCCGACCATGACCACAGATACGCAGTATTTT
J: TRBJ2-3; size: many; D: NA; V: TRBV7-9; CDR3: CASSHDRHTDTQYF; DNA: TGTGCCAGCAGTCATGACAGGCACACAGATACGCAGTATTTT
J: TRBJ2-1; size: many; D: NA; V: TRBV29-1; CDR3: CSVGTEPIPSYNEQFF; DNA: TGCAGCGTTGGGACGGAACCTATCCCCTCCTACAATGAGCAGTTCTTC
J: TRBJ2-1; size: many; D: NA; V: TRBV24-1; CDR3: CATSDLTGNEQFF; DNA: TGTGCCACCAGTGACCTTACAGGAAACGAGCAGTTCTTC
J: TRBJ1-5; size: NA; D: NA; V: TRBV3-1; CDR3: CASSHSGRDQPQHF; DNA: TGTGCCAGCAGCCACTCAGGGAGAGATCAGCCCCAGCATTTT
J: TRBJ1-2; size: many; D: NA; V: TRBV5-1; CDR3: CASSLAQGSYGYTF; DNA: TGCGCCAGCAGCTTGGCGCAGGGTTCCTATGGCTACACCTTC
J: TRBJ1-4; size: NA; D: TRBD1; V: TRBV3-1; CDR3: CASRPGTGGEKLFF; DNA: TGTGCCAGCAGGCCCGGGACAGGGGGTGAAAAACTGTTTTTT
J: TRBJ2-3; size: NA; D: NA; V: TRBV21-1; CDR3: CASSNEGLAGSIGSDTQYF; DNA: TGTGCCAGCAGCAACGAGGGACTAGCGGGAAGCATAGGGTCAGATACGCAGTATTTT
J: TRBJ2-1; size: NA; D: TRBD1; V: TRBV12-3/TRBV12-4; CDR3: CASRSTGDSYNEQFF; DNA: TGTGCCAGCAGGTCGACAGGGGATTCCTACAATGAGCAGTTCTTC
J: TRBJ2-5; size: many; D: NA; V: TRBV28; CDR3: CASSEKETQYF; DNA: TGTGCCAGCAGCGAGAAAGAGACCCAGTACTTC
J: TRBJ1-5; size: many; D: NA; V: TRBV19; CDR3: CASSIDRAPQHF; DNA: TGTGCCAGTAGTATAGACAGGGCGCCCCAGCATTTT
J: TRBJ2-7; size: many; D: NA; V: TRBV5-1; CDR3: CASSGSYEQYF; DNA: TGCGCCAGCAGCGGCTCCTACGAGCAGTACTTC
J: TRBJ2-1; size: many; D: NA; V: TRBV6-1; CDR3: CASSETGAYNEQFF; DNA: TGTGCCAGCAGTGAAACGGGGGCCTACAATGAGCAGTTCTTC
J: TRBJ2-2; size: many; D: NA; V: TRBV6-2/TRBV6-3; CDR3: CASSTLPGTGELFF; DNA: TGTGCCAGCAGTACCTTACCGGGCACCGGGGAGCTGTTTTTT
J: TRBJ2-1; size: many; D: TRBD2; V: TRBV7-2; CDR3: CASSSLAGYNEQFF; DNA: TGTGCCAGCAGCTCTCTAGCGGGCTACAATGAGCAGTTCTTC
J: TRBJ2-1; size: many; D: TRBD2; V: TRBV28; CDR3: CASSSSGNSDNEQFF; DNA: TGTGCCAGCAGTTCCAGCGGGAATAGTGACAATGAGCAGTTCTTC
J: TRBJ2-5; size: many; D: TRBD2; V: TRBV7-2; CDR3: CASSWTSGGGETQYF; DNA: TGTGCCAGCAGCTGGACTAGCGGGGGCGGGGAGACCCAGTACTTC
J: TRBJ2-3; size: many; D: NA; V: TRBV7-9; CDR3: CASSHPFTDTQYF; DNA: TGTGCCAGCAGCCACCCGTTTACAGATACGCAGTATTTT
J: TRBJ2-1; size: few; D: NA; V: TRBV5-1; CDR3: CASSPDSSHEQFF; DNA: TGCGCCAGCAGCCCGGACTCGTCCCATGAGCAGTTCTTC
J: TRBJ2-3; size: NA; D: TRBD2; V: TRBV11-2; CDR3: CASSFSRLAGWADTQYF; DNA: TGTGCCAGCAGCTTCTCTAGACTAGCGGGATGGGCAGATACGCAGTATTTT
J: TRBJ2-7; size: many; D: NA; V: TRBV3-1; CDR3: CASSRGQEQYF; DNA: TGTGCCAGCAGCCGAGGACAGGAGCAGTACTTC
J: TRBJ1-4; size: many; D: TRBD1; V: TRBV6-5; CDR3: CASSRDRGVEKLFF; DNA: TGTGCCAGCAGCCGCGACAGGGGCGTAGAAAAACTGTTTTTT
J: TRBJ2-2; size: many; D: TRBD1; V: TRBV10-3; CDR3: CAIRSGTENTGELFF; DNA: TGTGCCATCAGGTCCGGGACAGAGAACACCGGGGAGCTGTTTTTT
J: TRBJ2-3; size: many; D: NA; V: TRBV20-1; CDR3: CSATLIGTDTQYF; DNA: TGCAGTGCTACTTTAATAGGCACAGATACGCAGTATTTT
J: TRBJ2-1; size: many; D: TRBD2; V: TRBV9; CDR3: CASSPPGLVGEQFF; DNA: TGTGCCAGCAGCCCTCCGGGACTAGTTGGTGAGCAGTTCTTC
J: TRBJ2-1; size: many; D: TRBD1; V: TRBV20-1; CDR3: CSANRGQYNEQFF; DNA: TGCAGTGCTAACAGGGGGCAGTACAATGAGCAGTTCTTC
J: TRBJ2-5; size: many; D: NA; V: TRBV10-3; CDR3: CAISERIPGETQYF; DNA: TGTGCCATCAGTGAGAGAATCCCTGGGGAGACCCAGTACTTC
J: TRBJ2-1; size: many; D: NA; V: TRBV28; CDR3: CASSPGGAATYNEQFF; DNA: TGTGCCAGCAGTCCCGGTGGAGCGGCGACCTACAATGAGCAGTTCTTC
J: TRBJ1-6; size: many; D: NA; V: TRBV4-2; CDR3: CASSQARQGISPLHF; DNA: TGTGCCAGCAGCCAAGCTAGACAAGGGATCTCACCCCTCCACTTT
J: TRBJ1-4; size: NA; D: NA; V: TRBV28; CDR3: CASSLFGGKRGEKLFF; DNA: TGTGCCAGCAGTTTGTTTGGGGGGAAAAGGGGTGAAAAACTGTTTTTT
J: TRBJ2-3; size: many; D: NA; V: TRBV6-1; CDR3: CASLRGIRSTDTQYF; DNA: TGTGCCAGCCTTCGGGGGATTCGAAGCACAGATACGCAGTATTTT
J: TRBJ1-3; size: many; D: NA; V: TRBV6-1; CDR3: CASVYKGGSGNTIYF; DNA: TGTGCCAGCGTATATAAGGGAGGATCTGGAAACACCATATATTTT